The clone carrying this TCR beta chain has just a few counts. Its cognate antigen is unknown. The single heparinised draw taken from each donor contained about 110 mL of blood on average. Via the markers CD45RO/CCR7/CD25/CD127/CD95/CD27, stem cell-like memory, regulatory, central memory and naive CD4+ cells were sorted. The CDR3 length is 13 residues. CDR1 is SGHTA and CDR2 is FQGNSA in the germline V gene. V dropped 5 bases and J dropped 10 bases, with 15 bases sitting between them. The data are from a study of beta chain features in type 1 diabetes. Study overall: All samples yielded around 99 million examined sorted cells. Study-level results: A greater similarity of naive, central memory and Treg TCRB repertoires was seen among patients than among healthy donors. Shortening that was moderate but significant affected the TCRB CDR3s of Type 1 diabetes patients in all four CD4+ subsets.

Expressed TCRB transcripts were sequenced, since all the RNA that had been isolated was reverse transcribed. Method: immunoSEQ multiplex PCR; TCRdb's copy keeps in-frame clones and lacks some. In the table there are about 150,000 clones, 10% of which are singletons. The sequenced material came from central memory CD4+ T cells from blood. This chain links TRBV7-2 with TRBJ2-1; D perhaps matches TRBD1 (6 bases). The clonotype was recovered from a man aged 25-45 years with type 1 diabetes. CDR3 coding DNA: TGTGCCAGCAGCCCCGCACCGGGGACAGAGCAGTTCTTC. This translates into CASSPAPGTEQFF.